What follows are 32 T cell receptor beta chains derived from one specimen sequenced in a study of cytomegalovirus exposure and HLA in healthy donors. The primer mix had 60 Vbeta and 13 Jbeta primers. Sequencing used immunoSEQ multiplex PCR; TCRdb keeps in-frame clones, though not all of them. The table includes some 120,000 clones, about 80% detected once. The specimen sequenced was PBMCs. These TCRs come from a man aged 25-45 years in good health and CMV-seropositive.

The rearrangement uses TRBV30 and TRBJ1-1, with 7 bases identical to TRBD1. Germline CDR1 GTSNPN, CDR2 SVGIG (reference sequence). The CDR3 totals 15 residues. V shed 4 bases, J shed 5 bases, and the junction held 13 bases outside the gene matches. The DNA for the CDR3 is TGTGCCTGGAACTTATTGACAGGGCGGAAAACTGAAGCTTTCTTT. Amino acids: CAWNLLTGRKTEAFF.

V gene TRBV27 combines with J gene TRBJ1-1; perhaps TRBD1 as D (6 bases). Germline CDR1 reads MNHEY; CDR2 reads SMNVEV (reference sequence). V was pared by 2 bases and J by 1 base, with 11 bases between. This CDR3 has 15 amino acids. CDR3 nucleotides: TGTGCCAGCAGTTTACTTGCCAGGGGGAACACTGAAGCTTTCTTT. Translating gives CASSLLARGNTEAFF.

The V call is TRBV7-8, the J call TRBJ1-1, with 8 bases fitting TRBD1. With 5 bases clipped from V and 5 bases from J, the junction kept 10 bases outside the gene matches. Germline loops: CDR1 SGHVS, CDR2 FQNEAQ. The CDR3 spans 15 residues. The CDR3 sequence is CASSQLRTGTTEAFF. The DNA of the CDR3 is TGTGCCAGCAGCCAACTACGGACAGGGACTACTGAAGCTTTCTTT.

The genes are TRBV10-3 and TRBJ2-7; weak D call: TRBD2 (6 bases). V was shortened by 4 bases and J by 5 bases, with 21 bases between the two germline ends. Germline CDR1 and CDR2: ENHRY and SYGVKD. The CDR3 is 16 amino acids. The CDR3 here is CAISGPQEETRNEQYF. The CDR3 bases are TGTGCCATCAGTGGCCCCCAAGAGGAGACTAGGAACGAGCAGTACTTC.

The chain is built from TRBV27 and TRBJ2-3; D unresolved. V lost 3 bases, J lost 6 bases, and 10 bases lay in between. The germline V gene encodes CDR1 MNHEY and CDR2 SMNVEV (reference sequence). The CDR3 extends over 13 amino acids. The CDR3 nucleotides read TGTGCCAGCAGTTTTTCGGTTGAGGATACGCAGTATTTT. Translation gives CASSFSVEDTQYF.

As concerns this clone: One end of the junction fails to match germline, which may point to a read error. V gene TRBV7-9 combines with J gene TRBJ2-7; D may be TRBD1 (5 bases). Germline assignment: CDR1 SEHNR and CDR2 FQNEAQ (reference sequence). The CDR3 sequence is 13 residues long. The CDR3 nucleotides are TGTTCCAGCAGCTTAGACAGCTTCTACGAGCAGTACTTC. It yields the protein CSSSLDSFYEQYF.

CDR3 nucleotides: TGTGCCAGCAGCTCCACCCGGGACAGGGATCAGCCCCAGCATTTT. As protein: CASSSTRDRDQPQHF. The rearrangement joins TRBV7-9 to TRBJ1-5; 9 positions match TRBD1. Per germline, CDR1 SEHNR and CDR2 FQNEAQ (reference sequence). The CDR3 loop spans 15 amino acids. V gave up 4 bases and J gave up 5 bases; unmatched junction bases: 6. Supplemented by reference TRBV7-9 and TRBJ1-5, the full variable domain reads DTGVSQNPRHKITKRGQNVTFRCDPISEHNRLYWYRQTLGQGPEFLTYFQNEAQLEKSRLLSDRFSAERPKGSFSTLEIQRTEQGDSAMYLCASSSTRDRDQPQHFGDGTRLSIL.

The chain has TRBV4-1 and TRBJ2-2, with D maybe TRBD1 (5 bases). Germline CDR1 is MGHRA and CDR2 is YSYEKL. The CDR3 length is 16 residues. V was pared by 0 bases and J by 7 bases, with 15 bases between. CDR3 coding DNA: TGCGCCAGCAGCCAAGAAGGGCAGGGTGGTGGCGGGGAGCTGTTTTTT. It translates to CASSQEGQGGGGELFF.

This clone was seen just once. V is TRBV18 and J is TRBJ2-2, with 7 bases aligning to TRBD1. Trimming at V came to 3 bases and at J to 7 bases, leaving 8 bases not matched to a gene. The germline CDR1 and CDR2 sequences are KGHSH and LQKENI. The CDR3 is made up of 15 amino acids. The CDR3 loop reads CASSPRTGAVGELFF. The CDR3 coding sequence is TGTGCCAGCTCACCGCGGACAGGAGCCGTCGGGGAGCTGTTTTTT.

The J gene is TRBJ2-2, the V gene TRBV19, with a weak D call TRBD1 (5 bases). Germline V lookup: CDR1 LNHDA, CDR2 SQIVND (reference sequence). V lost 1 base and J 0 bases, leaving 6 bases between the germline ends. The CDR3 totals 15 residues. CDR3 protein: CASSIGTSNTGELFF. In DNA form, the CDR3 reads TGTGCCAGTAGTATAGGGACATCGAACACCGGGGAGCTGTTTTTT.

The chain couples TRBV5-1 to TRBJ1-2; D call uncertain. The V gene's germline CDR1 is SGHRS and CDR2 YFSETQ. The germline V and J ends were trimmed by 0 bases and 4 bases, with 4 bases remaining between them. This CDR3 is built from 12 residues. The CDR3 sequence: CASSLDFYGYTF. The CDR3 region has the DNA TGCGCCAGCAGCTTGGACTTCTATGGCTACACCTTC.

The table lists this clone with a count of one. J is TRBJ2-5 and V is TRBV9; 9 bases match TRBD2. Per the germline V gene, CDR1 is SGDLS and CDR2 is YYNGEE. Trimming took 0 bases from V and 2 from J; bases not matched to a gene: 8. The CDR3 sequence is 17 residues long. The CDR3 bases are TGTGCCAGCAGCGTAGGATCGAGGCGGGGGGGGCAAGAGACCCAGTACTTC. Protein product: CASSVGSRRGGQETQYF.

The V call is TRBV9, the J call TRBJ2-5; 7 nucleotides agree with TRBD2. J lost 5 bases, V lost 4 bases, and 8 bases had no gene match. Germline lookup yields CDR1 SGDLS and CDR2 YYNGEE. The CDR3 consists of 14 residues. The CDR3 protein is CASSPQWGGETQYF. CDR3 nucleotide sequence: TGTGCCAGCAGCCCCCAATGGGGGGGGGAGACCCAGTACTTC.

This rearrangement joins TRBV7-9 to TRBJ2-7; TRBD1 matches at 7 bases. CDR3 length equals 16 residues. With 5 bases clipped from V and 6 bases from J, the junction kept 16 bases outside the gene matches. Germline CDR1 SEHNR, CDR2 FQNEAQ (reference sequence). The CDR3 bases are TGTGCCAGCAGCCCTGAGCGACAGGGATCTTTATTCGAGCAGTACTTC. Encoded protein: CASSPERQGSLFEQYF. The variable domain in full, with the rest retrieved from reference TRBV7-9 and TRBJ2-7, is DTGVSQNPRHKITKRGQNVTFRCDPISEHNRLYWYRQTLGQGPEFLTYFQNEAQLEKSRLLSDRFSAERPKGSFSTLEIQRTEQGDSAMYLCASSPERQGSLFEQYFGPGTRLTVT.

This chain connects TRBV6-1 to TRBJ2-3, with 8 positions matching TRBD2. CDR1 and CDR2 from the germline V gene are MNHNS and SASEGT. This CDR3 comprises 17 residues. With 4 bases clipped from V and 1 base from J, the junction kept 10 bases outside the gene matches. The CDR3 bases are TGTGCCAGCAGTGCGAGGCGGGGGGCGTCGGGCACAGATACGCAGTATTTT. Amino acid sequence: CASSARRGASGTDTQYF.

This clone was picked up one time. The V and J genes are TRBV5-1 and TRBJ1-2; 8 nucleotides match TRBD1. Trimming took 4 bases from V and 7 from J; bases not matched to a gene: 12. Germline V gene sequence: CDR1 SGHRS, CDR2 YFSETQ. The CDR3 extends over 15 amino acids. The CDR3 sequence is CASSGRGPPLGGYTF. The CDR3 DNA follows: TGCGCCAGCAGCGGCAGGGGGCCCCCACTGGGTGGCTACACCTTC.

The chain combines TRBV7-2 with TRBJ1-5; 8 bases match TRBD1. This CDR3 spans 14 amino acids. J gave up 6 bases and V 6 bases, and 7 bases lay outside the gene matches. The V gene's germline CDR1 is SGHTA and CDR2 FQGNSA. The CDR3 here is CASRQGGGGQPQHF. As DNA, the CDR3 is TGTGCCAGCAGACAGGGGGGGGGCGGTCAGCCCCAGCATTTT.

This clone was counted between two and nine times. V and J are TRBV18 and TRBJ2-7, with 7 bases that match TRBD1. Germline CDR1 KGHSH, CDR2 LQKENI. V gave up 5 bases and J gave up 2 bases; unmatched junction bases: 6. The CDR3 is made up of 14 amino acids. The CDR3 DNA is TGTGCCAGCTCAAGGGACAGAAGAGCCTACGAGCAGTACTTC. Translating it yields CASSRDRRAYEQYF.

The rearrangement joins TRBV21-1 to TRBJ1-5; the table's TRBD1 call for D was not verified on the DNA. TRBV21-1 is a known pseudogene. The CDR3 runs 15 residues. CDR3 nucleotide sequence: TGTGCCAGCAGCACAAAACAGGGGGACGATCGGCCCCAGCATTTT. It translates to CASSTKQGDDRPQHF.

This clone was counted a few times. The V and J genes are TRBV6-5 and TRBJ2-7; weak D call: TRBD1 (5 bases). Trimming left V 10 bases short and J 3 bases short, with 10 bases between. Germline V lookup: CDR1 MNHEY, CDR2 SVGAGI. The CDR3 covers 11 residues. For the CDR3, the DNA is TGTGCCACCGGAAGGGGCTACGAGCAGTACTTC. Its protein product is CATGRGYEQYF.

Comments on this clone: The junction does not match germline at one end; this may be a read error. The DNA of the CDR3 is TGCGCCAGCAGCCGAGCAGGACAGAGCTCTGAGGCCAACGTCCTGACTTTC. Translated: CASSRAGQSSEANVLTF. V is TRBV4-1 and J is TRBJ2-6, with a weak D call TRBD1 (6 bases). Germline CDR1 and CDR2: MGHRA and YSYEKL. The CDR3 is made up of 17 amino acids.

This rearrangement joins TRBV6-4 to TRBJ2-2, with D perhaps matching TRBD2 (6 bases). Germline V gene data show CDR1 as MRHNA and CDR2 as SNTAGT. V shed 2 bases and J shed 7 bases, with 14 bases lying between them. This CDR3 has 15 amino acids. The CDR3 reads CASSDGGLESGELFF. The DNA of the CDR3 is TGTGCCAGCAGTGACGGGGGACTCGAAAGCGGGGAGCTGTTTTTT.

The V gene is TRBV7-9, the J gene TRBJ2-1; 8 nucleotides align to TRBD2. The CDR3 contains 15 residues. Germline-derived CDR1 and CDR2 are SEHNR and FQNEAQ (reference sequence). Trimming at V came to 8 bases and at J to 5 bases, leaving 11 bases not matched to a gene. Written as DNA, the CDR3 is TGTGCCAGCGTTCCTTTCAGCGGGGGTGACAATGAGCAGTTCTTC. This gives the protein CASVPFSGGDNEQFF.

The chain carries TRBV5-6 and TRBJ2-1; D is unresolved. Germline CDR1 is SGHDT and CDR2 is YYEEEE. The V end was cut by 1 base, the J end by 5 bases, with 22 bases between. The CDR3 has 18 residues. CDR3 amino acids: CASSLLSSGIPNNNEQFF. DNA of the CDR3: TGTGCCAGCAGCTTGTTGTCTTCGGGTATACCTAACAACAATGAGCAGTTCTTC.

This clone was counted between two and nine times. The V gene is TRBV2, the J gene TRBJ2-2; 7 bases line up with TRBD2. Germline values: CDR1 SNHLY, CDR2 FYNNEI. The CDR3 covers 15 residues. V gave up 7 bases and J gave up 4 bases; unmatched junction bases: 9. The CDR3: CASKGQRGTTGELFF. Written as DNA, the CDR3 is TGTGCCAGCAAGGGTCAGCGGGGAACCACCGGGGAGCTGTTTTTT.

This clone appeared once. The rearrangement uses TRBV27 and TRBJ1-6; D remains ambiguous. The CDR3 is 13 residues long. Germline V gene lookup returns CDR1 MNHEY and CDR2 SMNVEV (reference sequence). V lost 2 bases, J lost 7 bases, and 6 bases lay in between. Here the CDR3 reads CASSLERNSPLHF. The CDR3 coding sequence is TGTGCCAGCAGTTTAGAGAGGAATTCACCCCTCCACTTT.

The chain combines TRBV4-1 with TRBJ2-1; TRBD2 agrees at 7 bases. Germline V lookup: CDR1 MGHRA, CDR2 YSYEKL. The CDR3 runs 15 residues. The junction had 4 bases not matched to a gene; V was cut back by 3 bases and J by 2 bases. In DNA, the CDR3 is TGCGCCAGCAGCCATCCAGGGAGGGCCTACAATGAGCAGTTCTTC. Its protein is CASSHPGRAYNEQFF.

This clone was detected a few times. V usage is TRBV30 and J usage is TRBJ1-5, with D uncertain. This CDR3 is 13 amino acids long. Germline lookup yields CDR1 GTSNPN and CDR2 SVGIG (reference sequence). V lost 3 bases and J 3 bases, leaving 9 bases between the germline ends. The CDR3 protein is CAWRSRNNQPQHF. The CDR3 coding sequence is TGTGCCTGGAGGTCCAGGAACAATCAGCCCCAGCATTTT.

The chain uses TRBV18 and TRBJ2-5; 7 positions match TRBD1. Unmatched junction bases numbered 5, after V lost 0 bases and J lost 1 base. The CDR3 is made up of 16 amino acids. Germline V gives CDR1 KGHSH, CDR2 LQKENI. CDR3 DNA: TGTGCCAGCTCACCACCTGGCAGGGGGACCCAAGAGACCCAGTACTTC. Translation: CASSPPGRGTQETQYF.

This chain links TRBV5-1 with TRBJ2-5; possible D gene TRBD1, 6 bases. The V and J ends lost 3 bases and 3 bases respectively, with 15 bases between them. This CDR3 has 15 amino acids. Germline CDR1 reads SGHRS; CDR2 reads YFSETQ. The CDR3 sequence is CASSYTGNWEETQYF. CDR3 DNA sequence: TGCGCCAGCAGCTATACAGGGAATTGGGAAGAGACCCAGTACTTC.

The chain carries TRBV27 and TRBJ1-2; TRBD1 aligns across 11 bases. V dropped 5 bases and J dropped 7; count of bases not matched to a gene: 3. CDR3 length: 13 amino acids. CDR1 MNHEY and CDR2 SMNVEV come from the germline V gene (reference sequence). CDR3 sequence: CASSQGQGGGYTF. CDR3 bases: TGTGCCAGCAGTCAGGGACAGGGGGGTGGCTACACCTTC.

CDR3 loop: CASSLSLGGQPQHF. The CDR3 DNA follows: TGTGCCAGCAGCTTATCTCTAGGGGGTCAGCCCCAGCATTTT. The chain combines TRBV7-9 with TRBJ1-5, with D possibly matching TRBD1 (6 bases). V was cut by 2 bases and J by 6 bases, with 11 bases left in between. This CDR3 region has 14 residues. CDR1 SEHNR and CDR2 FQNEAQ come from the germline V gene (reference sequence).